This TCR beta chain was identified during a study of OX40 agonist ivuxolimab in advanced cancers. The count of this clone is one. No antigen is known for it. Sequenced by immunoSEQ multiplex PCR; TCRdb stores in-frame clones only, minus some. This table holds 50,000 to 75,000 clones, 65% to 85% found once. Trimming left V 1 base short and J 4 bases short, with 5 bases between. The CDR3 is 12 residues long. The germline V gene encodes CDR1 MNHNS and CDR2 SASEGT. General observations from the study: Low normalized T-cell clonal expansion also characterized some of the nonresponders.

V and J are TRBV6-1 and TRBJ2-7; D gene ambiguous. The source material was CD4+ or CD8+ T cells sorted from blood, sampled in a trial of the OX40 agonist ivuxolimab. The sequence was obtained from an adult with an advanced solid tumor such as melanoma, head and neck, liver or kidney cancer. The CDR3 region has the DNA TGTGCCAGCAGTGAAGGGAAATACGAGCAGTACTTC. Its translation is CASSEGKYEQYF.